Included here is one T cell receptor beta chain sequence, with context. This clone came up a few times. The antigen it recognizes is unknown. Base-call qualities are not available, and no considerably larger clone is one nucleotide away. The record originates from a study of shared clonotypes between healthy human individuals (dated by TCRdb to the early 2020s). Turning to the overall study: A couple of women and three men aged 18 to 49 years were included in the cohort. The study deeply sequenced blood TCR repertoires of 5 or 6 healthy adults to estimate repertoire size and the extent of clonotype sharing between individuals. To increase sequencing depth and limit assay-specific biases, different laboratories used diverse techniques to prepare libraries and sequence TCR repertoires. Each donor's leukapheresis produced roughly between about 0.8 and 8.9 billion PBMCs. Study-wide conclusions, independent of this receptor: Sampling was restricted to blood, and TCR repertoires in tissues likely differ from the TCR repertoires found in blood. Pairwise subsampling indicated that sequencing depth was expected to affect the degree of clonotype sharing among donors. The small number of donors limited the genetic and exposure-history diversity represented.

The donors were healthy, HIV-negative adults with no recently reported acute infections or vaccinations. Only Caucasian adults living in Nashville, Tennessee, USA were represented among the donors. In the unsorted samples, tens of millions of PBMCs were counted, and genomic DNA was extracted using the QIAamp DNA Blood Mini kit. After blood collection by leukapheresis, PBMCs were isolated using Ficoll-Histopaque density gradient centrifugation and then cryopreserved in the vapor phase of liquid nitrogen. The cysteine opens and the phenylalanine closes a CDR3 of 15 amino acids. Just the 45-base CDR3 DNA is kept, in frame starting at base 1. CDR1 and CDR2, looked up from the germline V gene, are MNHNS and SASEGT. V is shortened by 3 bases, J by 1 base, and the region joining them spans 12 bases. TCR CDR3 regions were amplified from genomic DNA by multiplex PCR using the deep immunoSEQ assay. Genomic DNA extracted from each cell subset was distributed evenly over all wells of several immunoSEQ 96-well plates, and each plate served as one replicate. For unsorted PBMC, each replicate PCR was loaded with about 270 ng genomic DNA, equivalent to tens of thousands of T cell genomes. Unsorted PBMC genomic DNA was sequenced across ten immunoSEQ deep assay plates. The purified libraries were quantified using a Qubit 3.0 fluorometer, sized with a Bioanalyzer 2100, and then quantified again using the KAPA Library Quantification kit. Every immunoSEQ 96-well plate was sequenced on a separate single-read 150-cycle Illumina NextSeq 550 flow cell. Regarding the original processing steps: Because the immunoSEQ output included only junctional sequences and no quality scores, the filtering could not be the same as the filtering used for full-length reads. Sequences were annotated with PyIR, a Python wrapper for IgBLAST v1.9, and V/J genes and CDR3 were assigned using IMGT germline references. Any read was removed if the V/J assignment was weak (E-value above 1e-6), the CDR3 was missing, or the read contained stop codons, out-of-frame junctions, or ambiguous translated residues. V3J clonotypes were defined as sequences sharing an identical inferred V gene, J gene, and CDR3 amino acid sequence. Percentage overlap between repertoires was computed as shared unique clonotypes divided by the size of the smaller repertoire. Repertoire richness was assessed with RTK rarefaction, the Chao1 estimator, and Recon v2.1 estimates of unobserved clonotypes. TCRdb stores this immuneACCESS table with in-frame sequences only. Part of the clones is absent; in the studies checked, under half of the shortfall reflects unresolved V genes, and no reason is known for the rest. D and trimming were read from the DNA, whereas the V and J calls and clone size are those reported in that table. Across this sample there are 450,000 to 600,000 clones, with 79% seen only once. The ten largest clones capture approximately 13% of the sample.

The chain joins TRBV6-1 to TRBJ1-1; the D region possibly corresponds to TRBD1 (5 bases align). The sample was PBMCs. The clonotype originates from a woman aged 40 to 50 in good health. Some clones in this sample may be carry-over from other donors' samples. The base sequence is TGTGCCAGCAGTGAGCCCGGGACGGGGAACACTGAAGCTTTCTTT. The encoded protein is CASSEPGTGNTEAFF.